This is a list of T cell receptor beta chains from one sample in a study of blood T cell repertoires in COVID-19. The protocol was immunoSEQ multiplex PCR, while the TCRdb copy is restricted to in-frame clones and leaves out a portion. The sample carries fewer than 350,000 clones, approximately 90% recorded once. The sample was PBMCs or T cells enriched from blood (not recorded which). The source is a man in his forties who had been exposed to COVID-19. Each CDR3 is given with its conserved first and last residue. Each record gives: clone size, J gene, D gene, V gene, CDR3 protein, CDR3 DNA. A D gene is named only where the DNA matches it firmly. Rows may omit the clone size; those that give it use once, few, many or a size class.

abundance: NA
j_gene: TRBJ2-7
d_gene: NA
v_gene: TRBV18
CDR3aa: CASSSSAGYEQYF
CDR3nt: TGTGCCAGCTCATCCTCAGCGGGCTACGAGCAGTACTTC

abundance: NA
j_gene: TRBJ1-1
d_gene: NA
v_gene: TRBV19
CDR3aa: CASSMEPWNTEAFF
CDR3nt: TGTGCCAGTAGTATGGAGCCCTGGAACACTGAAGCTTTCTTT

abundance: NA
j_gene: TRBJ1-4
d_gene: NA
v_gene: TRBV11-2
CDR3aa: CASSSRVTDEKLFF
CDR3nt: TGTGCCAGCAGCTCTAGGGTGACAGATGAAAAACTGTTTTTT

abundance: NA
j_gene: TRBJ2-3
d_gene: NA
v_gene: TRBV28
CDR3aa: CASSLRAAPADTQYF
CDR3nt: TGTGCCAGCAGTTTACGAGCGGCCCCCGCAGATACGCAGTATTTT

abundance: few
j_gene: TRBJ1-2
d_gene: TRBD1
v_gene: TRBV19
CDR3aa: CASRETHTGGQGYGYTF
CDR3nt: TGTGCCAGTAGAGAAACCCATACAGGGGGCCAAGGCTATGGCTACACCTTC

abundance: NA
j_gene: TRBJ1-1
d_gene: NA
v_gene: TRBV18
CDR3aa: CASSLRGTNTEAFF
CDR3nt: TGTGCCAGCTCCCTTAGGGGGACGAACACTGAAGCTTTCTTT

abundance: NA
j_gene: TRBJ1-2
d_gene: TRBD1
v_gene: TRBV11-2
CDR3aa: CASRITGGSLHYGYTF
CDR3nt: TGTGCCAGCAGAATCACAGGGGGCTCACTCCACTATGGCTACACCTTC

abundance: NA
j_gene: TRBJ2-1
d_gene: TRBD1
v_gene: TRBV2
CDR3aa: CASIRTGAGKNEQFF
CDR3nt: TGTGCCAGCATCAGGACAGGGGCCGGAAAAAATGAGCAGTTCTTC

abundance: NA
j_gene: TRBJ1-1
d_gene: NA
v_gene: TRBV7-9
CDR3aa: CASSLGGYEAFF
CDR3nt: TGTGCCAGCAGCTTAGGGGGCTATGAAGCTTTCTTT

abundance: NA
j_gene: TRBJ2-2
d_gene: NA
v_gene: TRBV15
CDR3aa: CATSRDIDRRPGELFF
CDR3nt: TGTGCCACCAGCAGAGATATAGACAGGCGACCCGGGGAGCTGTTTTTT

abundance: NA
j_gene: TRBJ2-5
d_gene: TRBD2
v_gene: TRBV2
CDR3aa: CASSEPFPGLASQETQYF
CDR3nt: TGTGCCAGCAGTGAGCCATTCCCGGGACTAGCGTCCCAAGAGACCCAGTACTTC

abundance: NA
j_gene: TRBJ2-7
d_gene: TRBD1
v_gene: TRBV7-9
CDR3aa: CASKAGGDEQYF
CDR3nt: TGTGCCAGCAAGGCAGGGGGCGACGAGCAGTACTTC

abundance: NA
j_gene: TRBJ1-6
d_gene: NA
v_gene: TRBV15
CDR3aa: CATSTRGGNSPLHF
CDR3nt: TGTGCCACCAGCACACGTGGGGGGAATTCACCCCTCCACTTT

abundance: NA
j_gene: TRBJ2-5
d_gene: NA
v_gene: TRBV23-1
CDR3aa: CASSHHQGLQETQYF
CDR3nt: TGCGCCAGCAGTCATCATCAGGGGTTACAAGAGACCCAGTACTTC

abundance: NA
j_gene: TRBJ2-4
d_gene: TRBD2
v_gene: TRBV28
CDR3aa: CASSPRGSGSNIQYF
CDR3nt: TGTGCCAGCAGTCCCCGGGGTAGCGGGTCAAACATTCAGTACTTC

abundance: NA
j_gene: TRBJ2-1
d_gene: TRBD2
v_gene: TRBV5-1
CDR3aa: CASSFSTSGTYNEQFF
CDR3nt: TGCGCCAGCAGCTTCTCAACTAGCGGGACTTACAATGAGCAGTTCTTC

abundance: once
j_gene: TRBJ2-7
d_gene: NA
v_gene: TRBV28
CDR3aa: CASSLKSGEQYF
CDR3nt: TGTGCCAGCAGTTTAAAATCGGGAGAGCAGTACTTC

abundance: NA
j_gene: TRBJ2-1
d_gene: NA
v_gene: TRBV19
CDR3aa: CASGATGTNNEQFF
CDR3nt: TGTGCCAGTGGGGCCACCGGGACAAACAATGAGCAGTTCTTC

abundance: NA
j_gene: TRBJ2-7
d_gene: TRBD2
v_gene: TRBV7-3
CDR3aa: CASSLIVGRLAGVNEQYF
CDR3nt: TGTGCCAGCAGCTTAATCGTCGGGAGACTAGCGGGAGTTAATGAGCAGTACTTC

abundance: few
j_gene: TRBJ1-2
d_gene: NA
v_gene: TRBV28
CDR3aa: CTTRGNVGYTF
CDR3nt: TGTACCACAAGGGGAAATGTCGGCTACACCTTC

abundance: NA
j_gene: TRBJ2-7
d_gene: NA
v_gene: TRBV3-1/TRBV3-2
CDR3aa: CASSQVPYEQYF
CDR3nt: TGTGCCAGCAGCCAAGTCCCGTACGAGCAGTACTTC

abundance: NA
j_gene: TRBJ2-1
d_gene: TRBD2
v_gene: TRBV2
CDR3aa: CASSDPLGTSEVPQNYNEQFF
CDR3nt: TGTGCCAGCAGTGACCCCCTCGGGACTAGCGAAGTACCCCAGAACTACAATGAGCAGTTCTTC

abundance: NA
j_gene: TRBJ1-6
d_gene: TRBD1
v_gene: TRBV7-9
CDR3aa: CASSRAPGGNSPLHF
CDR3nt: TGTGCCAGCAGCCGGGCCCCAGGGGGGAATTCACCCCTCCACTTT

abundance: NA
j_gene: TRBJ2-3
d_gene: NA
v_gene: TRBV2
CDR3aa: CASRVRDINTDTQYF
CDR3nt: TGTGCCAGCAGGGTCCGGGATATAAACACAGATACGCAGTATTTT

abundance: NA
j_gene: TRBJ2-1
d_gene: NA
v_gene: TRBV7-2
CDR3aa: CASSPLYGRDEQFF
CDR3nt: TGTGCCAGCAGCCCCCTATACGGGAGAGATGAGCAGTTCTTC

abundance: NA
j_gene: TRBJ1-1
d_gene: TRBD1
v_gene: TRBV3-1/TRBV3-2
CDR3aa: CASSFTGGTEAFF
CDR3nt: TGTGCCAGCAGTTTTACAGGGGGCACTGAAGCTTTCTTT

abundance: NA
j_gene: TRBJ2-7
d_gene: NA
v_gene: TRBV9
CDR3aa: CASSVFQGGEQYF
CDR3nt: TGTGCCAGCAGCGTATTTCAGGGGGGTGAGCAGTACTTC

abundance: NA
j_gene: TRBJ2-1
d_gene: TRBD1
v_gene: TRBV19
CDR3aa: CASSIRKGQGSYNEQFF
CDR3nt: TGTGCCAGTAGTATCCGCAAGGGACAGGGCTCCTACAATGAGCAGTTCTTC

abundance: NA
j_gene: TRBJ1-1
d_gene: TRBD1
v_gene: TRBV5-1
CDR3aa: CASSLETGGAGTEAFF
CDR3nt: TGCGCCAGCAGCTTGGAAACAGGGGGAGCGGGCACTGAAGCTTTCTTT